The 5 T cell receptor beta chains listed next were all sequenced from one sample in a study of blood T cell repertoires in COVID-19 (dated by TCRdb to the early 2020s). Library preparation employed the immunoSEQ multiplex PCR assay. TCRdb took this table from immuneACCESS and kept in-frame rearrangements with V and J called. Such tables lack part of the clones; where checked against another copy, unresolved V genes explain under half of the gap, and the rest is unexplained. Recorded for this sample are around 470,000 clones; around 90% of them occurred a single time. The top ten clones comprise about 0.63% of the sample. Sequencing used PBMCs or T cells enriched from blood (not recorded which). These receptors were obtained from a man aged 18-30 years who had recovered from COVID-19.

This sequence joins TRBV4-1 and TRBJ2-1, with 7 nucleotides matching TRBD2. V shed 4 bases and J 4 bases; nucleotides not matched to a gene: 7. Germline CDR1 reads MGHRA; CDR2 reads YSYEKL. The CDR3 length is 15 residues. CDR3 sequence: CASSPKTSLYNEQFF. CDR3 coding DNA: TGCGCCAGCAGCCCAAAGACTAGCCTATACAATGAGCAGTTCTTC.

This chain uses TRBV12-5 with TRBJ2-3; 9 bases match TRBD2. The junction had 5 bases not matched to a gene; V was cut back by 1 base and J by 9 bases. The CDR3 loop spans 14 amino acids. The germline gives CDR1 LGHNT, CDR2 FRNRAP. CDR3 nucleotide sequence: TGTGCTAGTGGTTTGGGTAGCGGGAGAGACACGCAGTATTTT. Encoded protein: CASGLGSGRDTQYF.

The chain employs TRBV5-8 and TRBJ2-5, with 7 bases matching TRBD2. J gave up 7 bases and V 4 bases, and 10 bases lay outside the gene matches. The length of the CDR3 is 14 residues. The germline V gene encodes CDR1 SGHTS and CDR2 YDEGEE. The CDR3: CASSDGLVMGTQYF. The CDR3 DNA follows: TGTGCCAGCAGCGACGGACTAGTTATGGGGACCCAGTACTTC. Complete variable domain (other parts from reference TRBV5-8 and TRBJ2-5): EAGVTQSPTHLIKTRGQQATLRCSPISGHTSVYWYQQALGLGLQFLLWYDEGEERNRGNFPPRFSGRQFPNYSSELNVNALELEDSALYLCASSDGLVMGTQYFGPGTRLLVL.

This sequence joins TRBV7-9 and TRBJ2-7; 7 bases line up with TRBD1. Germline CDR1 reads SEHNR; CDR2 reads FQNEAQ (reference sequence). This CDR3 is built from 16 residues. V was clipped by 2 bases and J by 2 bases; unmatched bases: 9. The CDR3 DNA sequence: TGTGCCAGCAGCTTAAATACAGGGGCGATTGCCTACGAGCAGTACTTC. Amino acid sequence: CASSLNTGAIAYEQYF.

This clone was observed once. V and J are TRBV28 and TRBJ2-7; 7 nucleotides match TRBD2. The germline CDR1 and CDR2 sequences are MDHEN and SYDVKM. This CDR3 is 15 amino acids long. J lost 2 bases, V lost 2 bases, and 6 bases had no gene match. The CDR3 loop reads CASSLRGREAYEQYF. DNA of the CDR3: TGTGCCAGCAGTTTACGTGGCCGGGAGGCCTACGAGCAGTACTTC.